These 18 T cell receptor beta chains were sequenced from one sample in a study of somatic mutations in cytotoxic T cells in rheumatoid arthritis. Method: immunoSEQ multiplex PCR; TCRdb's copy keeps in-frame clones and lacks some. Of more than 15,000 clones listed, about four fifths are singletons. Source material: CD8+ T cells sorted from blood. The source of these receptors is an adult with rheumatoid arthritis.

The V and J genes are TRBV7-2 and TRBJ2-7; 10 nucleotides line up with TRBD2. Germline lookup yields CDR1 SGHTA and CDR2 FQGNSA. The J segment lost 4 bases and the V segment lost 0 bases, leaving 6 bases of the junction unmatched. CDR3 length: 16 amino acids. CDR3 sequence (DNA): TGTGCCAGCAGCTTAGCCCTGGCTAGCGGGAGTTACGAGCAGTACTTC. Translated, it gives CASSLALASGSYEQYF.

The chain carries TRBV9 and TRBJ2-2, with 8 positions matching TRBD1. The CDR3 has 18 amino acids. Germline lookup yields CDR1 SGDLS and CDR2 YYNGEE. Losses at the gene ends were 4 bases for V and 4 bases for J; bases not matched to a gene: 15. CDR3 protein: CASSPLPKTGASTGELFF. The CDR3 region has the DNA TGTGCCAGCAGCCCACTCCCCAAGACAGGGGCTTCCACCGGGGAGCTGTTTTTT.

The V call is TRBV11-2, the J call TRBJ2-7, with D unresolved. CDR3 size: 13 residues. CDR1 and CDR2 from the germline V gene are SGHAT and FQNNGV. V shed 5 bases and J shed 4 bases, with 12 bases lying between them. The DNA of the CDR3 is TGTGCCAGCAGCCCTGACTGGCGGTACGAGCAGTACTTC. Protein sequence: CASSPDWRYEQYF.

This chain's CDR3 is CASSLGPGSGGNTGELFF. The CDR3 DNA is TGTGCCAGCAGCTTGGGGCCGGGCAGCGGGGGGAACACCGGGGAGCTGTTTTTT. The J gene is TRBJ2-2, the V gene TRBV5-4, with TRBD2 identical over 8 bases. Germline V gene lookup returns CDR1 SGHNT and CDR2 YYREEE (reference sequence). Trimming at V came to 0 bases and at J to 1 base, leaving 8 bases not matched to a gene. The CDR3 runs to 18 residues.

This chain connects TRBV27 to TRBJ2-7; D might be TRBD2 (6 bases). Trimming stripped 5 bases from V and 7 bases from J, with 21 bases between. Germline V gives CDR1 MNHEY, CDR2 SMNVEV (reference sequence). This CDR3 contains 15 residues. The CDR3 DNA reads TGTGCCAGCAGTCCCCGCATCGGGGGAGTGGGTGAGCAGTACTTC. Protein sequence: CASSPRIGGVGEQYF.

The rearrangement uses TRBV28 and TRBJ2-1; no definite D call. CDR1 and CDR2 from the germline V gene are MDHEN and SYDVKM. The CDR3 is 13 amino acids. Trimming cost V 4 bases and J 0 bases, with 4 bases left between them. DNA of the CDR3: TGTGCCAGCAGTTATATCTCCTACAATGAGCAGTTCTTC. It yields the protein CASSYISYNEQFF.

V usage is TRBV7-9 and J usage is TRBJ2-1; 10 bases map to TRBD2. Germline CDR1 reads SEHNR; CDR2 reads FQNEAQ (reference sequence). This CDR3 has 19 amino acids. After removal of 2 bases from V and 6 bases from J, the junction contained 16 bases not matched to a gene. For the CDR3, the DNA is TGTGCCAGCAGCTTATTATCAGGTGAAGGGTCTAGCGGGAGCAATGAGCAGTTCTTC. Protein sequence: CASSLLSGEGSSGSNEQFF. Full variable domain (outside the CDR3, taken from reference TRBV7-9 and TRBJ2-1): DTGVSQNPRHKITKRGQNVTFRCDPISEHNRLYWYRQTLGQGPEFLTYFQNEAQLEKSRLLSDRFSAERPKGSFSTLEIQRTEQGDSAMYLCASSLLSGEGSSGSNEQFFGPGTRLTVL.

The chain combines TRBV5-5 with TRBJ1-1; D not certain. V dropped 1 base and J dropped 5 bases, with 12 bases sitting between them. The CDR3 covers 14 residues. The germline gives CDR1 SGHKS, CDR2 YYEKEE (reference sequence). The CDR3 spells CASSLSGPRTEAFF. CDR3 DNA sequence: TGTGCCAGCAGCTTGAGTGGGCCTCGTACTGAAGCTTTCTTT. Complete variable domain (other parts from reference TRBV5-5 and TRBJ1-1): DAGVTQSPTHLIKTRGQQVTLRCSPISGHKSVSWYQQVLGQGPQFIFQYYEKEERGRGNFPDRFSARQFPNYSSELNVNALLLGDSALYLCASSLSGPRTEAFFGQGTRLTVV.

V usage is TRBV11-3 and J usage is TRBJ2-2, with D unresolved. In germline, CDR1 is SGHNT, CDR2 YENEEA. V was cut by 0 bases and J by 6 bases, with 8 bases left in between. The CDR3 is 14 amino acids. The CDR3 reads CASSLDRSAGELFF. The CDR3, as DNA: TGTGCCAGCAGCTTAGATAGGTCAGCCGGGGAGCTGTTTTTT.

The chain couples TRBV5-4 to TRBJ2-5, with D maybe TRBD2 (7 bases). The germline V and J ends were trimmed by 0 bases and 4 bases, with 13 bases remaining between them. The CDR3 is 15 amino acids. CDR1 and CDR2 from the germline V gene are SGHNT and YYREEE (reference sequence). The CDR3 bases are TGTGCCAGCAGCTTGGTGGGAGGGGGGGGAGAGACCCAGTACTTC. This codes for CASSLVGGGGETQYF.

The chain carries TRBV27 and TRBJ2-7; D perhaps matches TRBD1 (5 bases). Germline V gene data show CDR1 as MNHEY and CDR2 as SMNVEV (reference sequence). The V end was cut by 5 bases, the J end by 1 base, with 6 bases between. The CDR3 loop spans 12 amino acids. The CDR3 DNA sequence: TGTGCCAGCAGTCAGGGTTCCTACGAGCAGTACTTC. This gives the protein CASSQGSYEQYF.

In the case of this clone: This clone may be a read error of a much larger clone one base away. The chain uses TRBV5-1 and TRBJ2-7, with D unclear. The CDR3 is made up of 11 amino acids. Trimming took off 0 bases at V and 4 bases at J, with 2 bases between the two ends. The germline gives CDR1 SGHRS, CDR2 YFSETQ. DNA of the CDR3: TGCGCCAGCAGCTTGGGTTACGAGCAGTACTTC. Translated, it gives CASSLGYEQYF.

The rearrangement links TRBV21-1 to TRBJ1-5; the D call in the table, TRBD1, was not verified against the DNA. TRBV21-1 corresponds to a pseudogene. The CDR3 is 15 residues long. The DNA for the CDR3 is TGTGCCAGCAGCTCGCGGACAGCCAGCAATCAGCCCCAGCATTTT. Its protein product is CASSSRTASNQPQHF.

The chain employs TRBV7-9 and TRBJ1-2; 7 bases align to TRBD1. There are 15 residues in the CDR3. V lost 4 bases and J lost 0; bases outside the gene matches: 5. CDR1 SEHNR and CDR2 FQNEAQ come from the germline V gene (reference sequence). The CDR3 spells CASSSGTETNYGYTF. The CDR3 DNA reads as TGTGCCAGCAGCTCCGGGACAGAGACTAACTATGGCTACACCTTC.

CDR3 amino acids: CASSNRGLRAEAFF. The CDR3 DNA reads as TGTGCCAGCAGTAACAGGGGGCTGAGGGCTGAAGCTTTCTTT. The rearrangement uses TRBV2 and TRBJ1-1; 9 positions match TRBD1. In germline, CDR1 is SNHLY, CDR2 FYNNEI. Losses at the gene ends were 5 bases for V and 6 bases for J; bases not matched to a gene: 7. The CDR3 totals 14 residues.

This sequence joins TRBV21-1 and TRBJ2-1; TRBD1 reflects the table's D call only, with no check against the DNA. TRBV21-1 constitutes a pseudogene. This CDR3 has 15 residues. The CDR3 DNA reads TGTGCCAGCAGCGACGGACAGGGTGATTGCAATGAGCAGTTCTTC. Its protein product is CASSDGQGDCNEQFF.

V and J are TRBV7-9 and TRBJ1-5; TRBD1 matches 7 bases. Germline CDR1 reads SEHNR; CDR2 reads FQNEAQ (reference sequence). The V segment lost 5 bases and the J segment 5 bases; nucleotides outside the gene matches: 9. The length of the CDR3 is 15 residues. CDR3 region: CASSPQGRLDQPQHF. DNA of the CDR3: TGTGCCAGCAGCCCACAGGGGCGGTTGGATCAGCCCCAGCATTTT.

This CDR3 reads CASSLREGLPVPDTQYF. DNA for the CDR3: TGTGCCAGCAGCTTGCGGGAGGGCCTTCCCGTCCCAGATACGCAGTATTTT. The V call is TRBV5-6, the J call TRBJ2-3, with 8 positions matching TRBD2. Germline-derived CDR1 and CDR2 are SGHDT and YYEEEE. CDR3 length: 17 residues. Trimming at V came to 1 base and at J to 4 bases, leaving 11 bases not matched to a gene.